This paragraph covers one TCR beta chain sequence. The antigen it binds to is not known. Base-call qualities are not available, and no considerably larger clone is one nucleotide away. The method behind the library was the immunoSEQ multiplex PCR assay. RNA was extracted from all samples and reverse transcribed into cDNA, which served as template for TCR sequencing. First-strand cDNA was synthesized with SuperScript III using a 2:1 mix of oligo-dT and random hexamers. A synthetic immune receptor repertoire was used to measure amplification bias, and any remaining bias was corrected computationally. The paper's processing steps were these. After raw reads were preprocessed to remove errors, the CDR3 was defined following IMGT conventions as running from the conserved cysteine to phenylalanine. To get clonality, Shannon entropy was normalized by log2 of the number of productive unique TCRs and the result was subtracted from 1. CD4 or CD8 identity of scalp clones was inferred by cross-referencing scalp TCRbeta sequences with sorted blood CD4 and CD8 repertoires. In TCRdb, the immuneACCESS table is reduced to in-frame sequences with V and J assigned. These tables do not hold every clone; where another copy was compared, an unresolved V gene accounts for under half, and the others remain unexplained. V and J calls and clone size follow that table, whereas D and trimming were derived from the DNA. The sample contains roughly 200,000 clones, around 50% of them found a single time. Roughly 12% of the sample comes from the top ten.

The sample comes from a study of CD8+ T cells in alopecia areata (dated by TCRdb to between 2017 and 2018). In the study overall: Treated patients were enrolled in an open-label pilot trial of oral tofacitinib, 5 to 10 mg twice daily, for moderate-to-severe alopecia areata. Tofacitinib was given for 6 to 18 months, followed by 6 months of follow-up off drug to assess delayed response and recurrence. For the treated patients, the SALT score, which quantifies what percentage of scalp surface area is affected, served as the measure of disease severity. High-throughput TCRbeta sequencing was used to examine T cell clonal expansion in alopecia areata in both the C3H/HeJ mouse model and human patients. Scalp tissue and sorted CD4+ and CD8+ peripheral blood T cells from patchy and totalis/universalis alopecia areata patients and from healthy controls were covered by human TCRbeta sequencing. Tofacitinib-treated patients had biopsies at baseline and at 4 and 24 weeks of treatment, with a later scalp biopsy in several patients. Scalp clonality was compared across normal scalp (n=4), patchy alopecia areata scalp (n=8), and alopecia totalis/universalis scalp (n=8). RNA was obtained with the PAXgene miRNA kit for fixed scalp, the miRNeasy kit for PBMCs, and the RNeasy kit for mouse skin. TCRbeta CDR3 regions were amplified by immunoSEQ multiplex PCR using 35 Vbeta forward and 13 Jbeta reverse primers.

CDR1 is given as PRHDT and CDR2 as FYEKMQ, both from the germline V gene (reference sequence). The junction carries 11 bases between V and J, which are trimmed by 0 bases and 8 bases respectively. Reading from cysteine to phenylalanine, the CDR3 counts 14 amino acids. This entry keeps only the CDR3 DNA: 42 bases, framed from base 1. Summary of the overall study and its limitations: Resident alphabeta T cells in normal human skin are also sequenced, complicating scalp TCR repertoire analysis, unlike mouse skin dominated by gammadelta T cells. Compared with mice, TCR sequences shared between patients were less clear, possibly partly because of HLA diversity across the patient population. Because the treated cohort was small and had just a single nonresponder, larger studies are needed to establish links between baseline CD8+ expansion and response. Scalp clonality and the number of expanded CD8+ clones among the top 100 scalp clones were significantly decreased by tofacitinib. During tofacitinib treatment, many expanded lesional clones stuck around in both scalp and blood, and this persistence may partly explain why relapse happens after treatment is stopped. Compared with normal scalp, lesional scalp, particularly in alopecia totalis/universalis, had higher clonality and more expanded CD8+ clones, which suggests antigenic drive.

The time point label on this specimen signifies: less than 25 weeks on oral tofacitinib. Per the publication, the treatment or condition label means: oral pan-JAK inhibitor, 5-10 mg twice daily. Peripheral blood and lesional scalp punch biopsies were obtained from patients with alopecia areata. PBMCs were isolated by density centrifugation and stained for CD3, CD4 and CD8, after which CD4+ and CD8+ T cells were sorted on a FACSAria. The sequenced sample was CD8+ T cells sorted from blood, obtained at week 24, from a patient treated with tofacitinib. This receptor was obtained from a human donor with alopecia areata. The chain is assembled from TRBV13 and TRBJ2-4; the best D guess is TRBD2, with 5 bases matching. The nucleotide sequence reads as follows: TGTGCCAGCAGCTTAGGTCGAGGGTGGGACATTCAGTACTTC. Translated, this is CASSLGRGWDIQYF.